This T cell receptor (beta chain) emerged from a study of regulatory T cells in long-lasting Graves disease. This clonotype was observed many times. Relying on iRepertoire HTBI primers and Arm-PCR of CDR3 regions, the team built TCR beta libraries. TCRdb ran MiXCR on the multiplex PCR reads and lists one entry per CDR3 protein. The repertoire holds 300,000 to 500,000 distinct CDR3 sequences, with roughly 20% as singletons. Time point described: persistent/refractory GD, antithyroid drugs over 5 years with positive TRAb. TCR sequences were obtained from RNA taken from PBMCs. Staff drew around 10 milliliters of peripheral blood into EDTA tubes. The source was peripheral blood mononuclear cells (PBMCs), collected when the disease was refractory, from a patient treated with antithyroid drugs. This receptor was identified in a female donor with Graves disease.

The CDR3 region has the DNA TGTGCCACAAATAACGCAGGGGATGGCTATGGCTACACCTTC. This translates into CATNNAGDGYGYTF. This chain links TRBV10-3 with TRBJ1-2; D might be TRBD1 (6 bases). The CDR3 runs to 14 residues. The germline V gene has CDR1 ENHRY and CDR2 SYGVKD. V was pared by 10 bases and J by 4 bases, with 19 bases between.